This T cell receptor (beta chain) was captured in a study of blood T cell repertoires in COVID-19. Study at large: Italy, Spain and the United States were the sources of the convalescent and acute COVID-19 samples.

The protocol was immunoSEQ multiplex PCR, while the TCRdb copy is restricted to in-frame clones and leaves out a portion. The repertoire holds about 55,000 clones, with approximately 90% as singletons. This CDR3 has 12 amino acids. The specimen sequenced was peripheral blood. This TCR was sampled from a man aged 40-49 years with acute or convalescent COVID-19. The gene calls are TRBV21-1 and TRBJ1-2. TRBV21-1 has pseudogene status. CDR3 nucleotides: TGTGCCAGCAGCAAATGGCGGAAAGCGGACACCTTC. It codes for CASSKWRKADTF.